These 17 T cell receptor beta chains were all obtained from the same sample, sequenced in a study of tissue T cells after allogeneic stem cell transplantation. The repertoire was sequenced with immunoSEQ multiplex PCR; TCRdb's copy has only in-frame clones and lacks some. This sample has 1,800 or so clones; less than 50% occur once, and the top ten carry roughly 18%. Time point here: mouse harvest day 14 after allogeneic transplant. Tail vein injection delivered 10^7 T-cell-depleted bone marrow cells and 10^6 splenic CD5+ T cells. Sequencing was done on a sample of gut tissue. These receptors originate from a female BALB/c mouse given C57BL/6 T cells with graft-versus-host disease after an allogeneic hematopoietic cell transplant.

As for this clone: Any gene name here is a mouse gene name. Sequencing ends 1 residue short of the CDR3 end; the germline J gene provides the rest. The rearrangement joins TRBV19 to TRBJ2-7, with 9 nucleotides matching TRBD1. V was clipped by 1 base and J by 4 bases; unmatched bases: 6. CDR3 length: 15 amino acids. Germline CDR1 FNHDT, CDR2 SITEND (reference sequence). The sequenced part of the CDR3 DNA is TGTGCCAGCAGTATATCGACAGGGGGAGGGTATGAACAGTAC. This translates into CASSISTGGGYEQY. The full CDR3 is CASSISTGGGYEQYF. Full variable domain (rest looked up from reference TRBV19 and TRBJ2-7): GGIITQTPKFLIGQEGQKLTLKCQQNFNHDTMYWYRQDSGKGLRLIYYSITENDLQKGDLSEGYDASREKKSSFSLTVTSAQKNEMAVFLCASSISTGGGYEQYFGPGTRLTVL.

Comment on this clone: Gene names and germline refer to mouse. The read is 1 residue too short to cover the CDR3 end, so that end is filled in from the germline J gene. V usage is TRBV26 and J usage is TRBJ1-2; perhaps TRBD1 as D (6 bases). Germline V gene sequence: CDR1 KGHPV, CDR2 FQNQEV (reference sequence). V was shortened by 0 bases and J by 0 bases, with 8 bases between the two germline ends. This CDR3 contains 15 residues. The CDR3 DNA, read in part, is TGTGCCAGCAGTCTGTCGGGACATTCAAACTCCGACTACACC. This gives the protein CASSLSGHSNSDYT. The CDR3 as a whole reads CASSLSGHSNSDYTF.

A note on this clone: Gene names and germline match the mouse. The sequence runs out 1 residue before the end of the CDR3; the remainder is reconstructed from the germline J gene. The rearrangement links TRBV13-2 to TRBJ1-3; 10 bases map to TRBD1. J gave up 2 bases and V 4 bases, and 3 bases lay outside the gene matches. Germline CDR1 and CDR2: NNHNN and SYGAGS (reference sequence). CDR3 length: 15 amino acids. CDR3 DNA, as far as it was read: TGTGCCAGCGGTTCGGACAGGGGGGCTGGAAATACGCTCTAT. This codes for CASGSDRGAGNTLY. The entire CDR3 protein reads CASGSDRGAGNTLYF.

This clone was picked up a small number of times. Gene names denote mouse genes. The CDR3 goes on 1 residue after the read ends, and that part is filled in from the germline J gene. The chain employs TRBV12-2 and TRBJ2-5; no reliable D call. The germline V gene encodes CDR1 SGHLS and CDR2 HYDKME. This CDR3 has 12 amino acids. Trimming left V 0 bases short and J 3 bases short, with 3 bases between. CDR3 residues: CASSLTQDTQYF. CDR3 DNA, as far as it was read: TGTGCCAGCTCTCTCACACAAGACACCCAGTAC.

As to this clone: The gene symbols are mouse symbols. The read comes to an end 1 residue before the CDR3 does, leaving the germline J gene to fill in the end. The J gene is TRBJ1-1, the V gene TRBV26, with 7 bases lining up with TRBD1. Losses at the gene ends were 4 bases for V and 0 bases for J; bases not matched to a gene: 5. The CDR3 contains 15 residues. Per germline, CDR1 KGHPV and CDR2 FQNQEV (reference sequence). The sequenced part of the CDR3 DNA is TGTGCCAGCAGTCCTAGGACAGGCCCAAACACAGAAGTCTTC. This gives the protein CASSPRTGPNTEVF. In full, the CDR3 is CASSPRTGPNTEVFF.

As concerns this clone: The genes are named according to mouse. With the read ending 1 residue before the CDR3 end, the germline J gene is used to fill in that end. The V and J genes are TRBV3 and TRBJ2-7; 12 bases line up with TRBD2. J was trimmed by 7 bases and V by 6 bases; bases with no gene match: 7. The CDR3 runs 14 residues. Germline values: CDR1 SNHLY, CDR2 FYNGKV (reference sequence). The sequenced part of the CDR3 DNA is TGTGCCAGCAGAACCGGGACTGGGGGGTGGGAACAGTAC. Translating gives CASRTGTGGWEQY. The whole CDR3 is CASRTGTGGWEQYF. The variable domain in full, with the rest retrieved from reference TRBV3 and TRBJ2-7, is GPKVLQIPSHQIIDMGQMVTLNCDPVSNHLYFYWYKQILGQQMEFLVNFYNGKVMEKSKLFKDQFSVERPDGSYFTLKIQPTALEDSAVYFCASRTGTGGWEQYFGPGTRLTVL.

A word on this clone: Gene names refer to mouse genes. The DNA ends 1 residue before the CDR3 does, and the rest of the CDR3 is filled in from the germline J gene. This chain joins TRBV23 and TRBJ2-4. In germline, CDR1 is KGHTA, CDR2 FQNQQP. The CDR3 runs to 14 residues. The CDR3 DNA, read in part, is TGCTCCAGCAGTCAATCAATAAGTCAAAACACCTTGTAC. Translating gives CSSSQSISQNTLY. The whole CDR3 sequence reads CSSSQSISQNTLYF.

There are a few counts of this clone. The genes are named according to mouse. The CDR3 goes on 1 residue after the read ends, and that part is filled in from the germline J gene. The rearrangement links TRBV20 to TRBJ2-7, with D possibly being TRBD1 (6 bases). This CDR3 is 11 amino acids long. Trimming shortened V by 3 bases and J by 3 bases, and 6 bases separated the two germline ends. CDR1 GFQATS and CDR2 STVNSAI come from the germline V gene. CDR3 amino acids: CGARGGYEQYF. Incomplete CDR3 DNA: TGTGGTGCTAGAGGGGGCTATGAACAGTAC.

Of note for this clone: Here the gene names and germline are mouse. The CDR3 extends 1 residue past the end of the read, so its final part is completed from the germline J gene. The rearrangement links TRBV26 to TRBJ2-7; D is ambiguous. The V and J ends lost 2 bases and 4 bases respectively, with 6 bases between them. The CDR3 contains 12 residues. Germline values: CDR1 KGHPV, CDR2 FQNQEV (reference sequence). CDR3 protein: CASSLGQYEQYF. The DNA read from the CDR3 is TGTGCCAGCAGTCTGGGGCAGTATGAACAGTAC.

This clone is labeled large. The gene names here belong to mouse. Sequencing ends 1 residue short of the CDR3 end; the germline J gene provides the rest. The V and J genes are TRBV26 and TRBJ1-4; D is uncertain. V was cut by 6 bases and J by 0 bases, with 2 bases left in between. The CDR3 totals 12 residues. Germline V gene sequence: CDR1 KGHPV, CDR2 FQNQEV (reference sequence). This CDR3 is CASSLSNERLFF. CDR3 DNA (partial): TGTGCCAGCAGCCTTTCCAACGAAAGATTATTT.

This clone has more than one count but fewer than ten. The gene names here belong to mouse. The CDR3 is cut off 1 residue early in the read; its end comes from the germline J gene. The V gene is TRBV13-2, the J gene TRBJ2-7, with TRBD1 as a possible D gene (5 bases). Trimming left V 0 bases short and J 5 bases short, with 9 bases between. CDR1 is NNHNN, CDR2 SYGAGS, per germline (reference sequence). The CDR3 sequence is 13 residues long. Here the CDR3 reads CASGDGSRDEQYF. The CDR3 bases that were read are TGTGCCAGCGGTGATGGAAGCAGGGATGAACAGTAC.

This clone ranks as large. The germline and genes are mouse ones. The CDR3 bases that were read are TGTGCCAGCAGTGTCCCCCCAGGGAGCGGAAATACGCTCTAT. Translated: CASSVPPGSGNTLY. The complete CDR3 sequence is CASSVPPGSGNTLYF. J is TRBJ1-3 and V is TRBV19, with D perhaps TRBD1 (5 bases). The read is 1 residue too short to cover the CDR3 end, so that end is filled in from the germline J gene. The CDR3 runs 15 residues. Trimming pared 4 bases from V and 4 bases from J, leaving 15 bases between. Germline CDR1 FNHDT, CDR2 SITEND (reference sequence).

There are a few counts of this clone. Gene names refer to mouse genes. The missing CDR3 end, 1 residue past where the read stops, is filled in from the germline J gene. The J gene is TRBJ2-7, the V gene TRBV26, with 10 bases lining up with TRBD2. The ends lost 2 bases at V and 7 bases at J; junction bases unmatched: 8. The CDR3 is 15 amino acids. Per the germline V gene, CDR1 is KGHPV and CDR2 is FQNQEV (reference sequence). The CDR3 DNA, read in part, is TGTGCCAGCAGTCTGGAAGCTGGGGGGGCTGGGGAACAGTAC. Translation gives CASSLEAGGAGEQY. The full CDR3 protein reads CASSLEAGGAGEQYF.

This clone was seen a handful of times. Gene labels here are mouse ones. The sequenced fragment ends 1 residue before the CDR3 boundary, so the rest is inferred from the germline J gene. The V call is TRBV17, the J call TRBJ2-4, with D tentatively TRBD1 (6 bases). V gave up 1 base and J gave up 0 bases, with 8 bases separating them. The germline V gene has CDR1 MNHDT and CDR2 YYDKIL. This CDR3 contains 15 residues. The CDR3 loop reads CASSRGQGSQNTLYF. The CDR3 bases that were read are TGTGCTAGCAGTAGAGGCCAGGGGAGTCAAAACACCTTGTAC.

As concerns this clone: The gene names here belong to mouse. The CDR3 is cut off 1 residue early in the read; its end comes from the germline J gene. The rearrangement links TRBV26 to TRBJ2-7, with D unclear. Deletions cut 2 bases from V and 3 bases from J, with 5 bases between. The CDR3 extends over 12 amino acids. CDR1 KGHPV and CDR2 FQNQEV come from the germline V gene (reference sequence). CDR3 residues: CASSLNNYEQYF. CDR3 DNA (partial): TGTGCCAGCAGTCTGAACAACTATGAACAGTAC.

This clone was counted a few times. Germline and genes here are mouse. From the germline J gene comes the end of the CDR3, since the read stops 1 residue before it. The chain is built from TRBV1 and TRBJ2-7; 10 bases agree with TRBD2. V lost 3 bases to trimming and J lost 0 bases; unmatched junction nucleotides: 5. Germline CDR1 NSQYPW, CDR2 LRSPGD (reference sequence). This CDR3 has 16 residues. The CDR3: CTCSATGGGSSYEQYF. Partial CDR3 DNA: TGCACCTGCAGTGCCACTGGGGGGGGGAGCTCCTATGAACAGTAC.

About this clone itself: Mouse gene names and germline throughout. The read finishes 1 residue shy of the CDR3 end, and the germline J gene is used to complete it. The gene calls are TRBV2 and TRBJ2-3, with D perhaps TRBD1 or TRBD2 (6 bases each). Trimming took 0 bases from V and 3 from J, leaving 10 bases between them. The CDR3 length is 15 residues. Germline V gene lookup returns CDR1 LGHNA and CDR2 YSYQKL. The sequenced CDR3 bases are TGTGCCAGCAGCCAAGAAGGAGGGGGGGCAGAAACGCTGTAT. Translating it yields CASSQEGGGAETLY. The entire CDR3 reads CASSQEGGGAETLYF.